This T cell receptor (beta chain) was sequenced for a study of T cell repertoires in cytomegalovirus infection (dated by TCRdb to between 2017 and 2020). For the wider study: Donor HLA type was relevant to the analysis, because carriage of CMV infection together with the matching HLA type was indicated by public TCR beta signatures. The paper as a whole reports these results and caveats: Carriers of CMV infection plus the relevant HLA type were discriminated by the cumulative frequency of public TCR beta family members in the study cohort and in an independent roughly 340-donor cohort. The ex vivo response was dominated by HLA-C-restricted CMV-specific TCR beta clonotypes, which also provided the single most frequent clonotype in two of eight donors.

Sequencing used an Illumina HiSeq 1500. TCRdb reworked the public reads: Q25 trimming with fastp, MiXCR clone assembly, productive beta chains retained. Each record represents a unique CDR3 protein, reported with the most common genes and DNA among its rows. A total of 630,000 or so distinct CDR3 sequences appear in this sample, roughly 26% of them only once. 8% of the sample comes from the top ten. With regard to this clonotype: Its antigen is not yet known. Nothing much larger sits one base from this clone, and base qualities are not available.

The V end loses 6 bases and the J end loses 5 bases, and a stretch of 19 bases separates them. There are 16 amino acids in the CDR3, from cysteine to phenylalanine inclusive. Left in the record is the CDR3 DNA by itself, 48 bases read in frame from the first base. Material for sequencing was CD8+ T cells from PBMCs. The clonotype was recovered from a human donor in good health (CMV status not recorded). Some clones in this sample may be carry-over from other donors' samples. The rearranged chain carries TRBV12-3 or TRBV12-4 and TRBJ2-2; the D gene assignment is perhaps TRBD1 or TRBD2, with each matching 6 bases. The CDR3 sequence is CASSPRAGGKTGELFF. The DNA is as follows: TGTGCCAGCAGCCCCCGGGCCGGGGGCAAAACCGGGGAGCTGTTTTTT.